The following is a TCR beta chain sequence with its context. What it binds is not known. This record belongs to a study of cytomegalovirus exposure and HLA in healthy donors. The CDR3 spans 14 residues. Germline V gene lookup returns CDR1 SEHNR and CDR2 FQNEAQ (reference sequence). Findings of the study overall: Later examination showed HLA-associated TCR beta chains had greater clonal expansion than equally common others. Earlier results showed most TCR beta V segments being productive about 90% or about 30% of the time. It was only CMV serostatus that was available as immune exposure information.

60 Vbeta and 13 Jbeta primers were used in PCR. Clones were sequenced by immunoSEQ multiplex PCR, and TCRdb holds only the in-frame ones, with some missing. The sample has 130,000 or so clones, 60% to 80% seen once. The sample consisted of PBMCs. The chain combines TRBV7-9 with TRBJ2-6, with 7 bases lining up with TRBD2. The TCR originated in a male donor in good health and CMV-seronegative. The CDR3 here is CSILGGAGANVLTF. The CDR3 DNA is TGTTCCATCCTTGGGGGGGCTGGGGCCAACGTCCTGACTTTC.